These 13 T cell receptor beta chains were all obtained from the same sample, sequenced in a study of blood T cell repertoires in COVID-19. Generated by immunoSEQ multiplex PCR, the TCRdb table keeps only in-frame clones and is missing some. The data hold approximately 87,000 clones, with approximately 81% observed a single time. Sequencing was done on a sample of peripheral blood. The receptors originated from a woman over 75 with acute or convalescent COVID-19.

This sequence joins TRBV7-2 and TRBJ1-2; D remains ambiguous. Looked up from germline, CDR1 is SGHTA and CDR2 is FQGNSA. Trimming stripped 5 bases from V and 0 bases from J, with 7 bases between. This CDR3 has 13 amino acids. The CDR3 region is CASSLGTNYGYTF. The CDR3 DNA follows: TGTGCCAGCAGCCTCGGGACTAACTATGGCTACACCTTC.

This sequence joins TRBV5-1 and TRBJ1-6; 10 nucleotides match TRBD1. The CDR3 loop spans 16 amino acids. The junction had 6 bases not matched to a gene; V was cut back by 4 bases and J by 5 bases. Germline V CDR1 and CDR2: SGHRS, YFSETQ. CDR3 in amino acids: CASSRIGQGDNSPLHF. CDR3 nucleotide sequence: TGCGCCAGCAGCCGCATAGGACAGGGGGATAATTCACCCCTCCACTTT.

The gene calls are TRBV28 and TRBJ1-2; TRBD1 is a possible D gene (5 bases). The germline V gene has CDR1 MDHEN and CDR2 SYDVKM. The CDR3 has 14 amino acids. V was pared by 9 bases and J by 0 bases, with 14 bases between. DNA for the CDR3: TGTGCCAGTCGATGGGGCCGAGCTAACTATGGCTACACCTTC. Protein sequence: CASRWGRANYGYTF.

The gene calls are TRBV11-3 and TRBJ1-5; the D gene is possibly TRBD1 (5 bases). This CDR3 is built from 13 residues. Germline assignment: CDR1 SGHNT and CDR2 YENEEA. Trimming cost V 3 bases and J 5 bases, with 8 bases left between them. The CDR3 loop reads CASSLGGDQPQHF. As DNA, the CDR3 is TGTGCCAGCAGCTTGGGGGGGGATCAGCCCCAGCATTTT.

V and J are TRBV3-1 (or the pseudogene TRBV3-2) and TRBJ1-3; D gene unclear. The CDR3 loop spans 13 amino acids. Germline lookup yields CDR1 LGHDT and CDR2 YNNKEL (reference sequence). V dropped 4 bases and J dropped 4 bases, with 8 bases sitting between them. The CDR3 bases are TGTGCCAGCAGCCCAAACCAGGGAAACACCATATATTTT. It is translated as CASSPNQGNTIYF.

CDR3 amino acids: CASSGTLLMNEQFF. CDR3 DNA: TGTGCCAGCAGCGGGACTCTCCTAATGAATGAGCAGTTCTTC. The rearrangement joins TRBV9 to TRBJ2-1; maybe TRBD2 (5 bases). This CDR3 region has 14 residues. Trimming stripped 3 bases from V and 7 bases from J, with 14 bases between. Germline V gene data show CDR1 as SGDLS and CDR2 as YYNGEE.

The chain couples TRBV11-2 to TRBJ2-5; 7 bases line up with TRBD1. This CDR3 contains 15 residues. Germline CDR1 and CDR2: SGHAT and FQNNGV. V was pared by 6 bases and J by 5 bases, with 12 bases of the junction left unmatched. CDR3 coding DNA: TGTGCCAGCAGGGAAGGGGGCCCATCATGGGAGACCCAGTACTTC. Protein: CASREGGPSWETQYF.

V is TRBV5-1 and J is TRBJ1-2; TRBD1 matches at 8 bases. Germline V gives CDR1 SGHRS, CDR2 YFSETQ. The CDR3 consists of 15 residues. The ends lost 0 bases at V and 0 bases at J; junction bases unmatched: 1. CDR3 in DNA: TGCGCCAGCAGCTTGGAGGGACAGGCTAACTATGGCTACACCTTC. Its protein is CASSLEGQANYGYTF. The full variable domain, with the rest looked up from reference TRBV5-1 and TRBJ1-2, is KAGVTQTPRYLIKTRGQQVTLSCSPISGHRSVSWYQQTPGQGLQFLFEYFSETQRNKGNFPGRFSGRQFSNSRSEMNVSTLELGDSALYLCASSLEGQANYGYTFGSGTRLTVV.

This chain joins TRBV7-2 and TRBJ2-3; D call uncertain. CDR3 length: 12 residues. Looked up from germline, CDR1 is SGHTA and CDR2 is FQGNSA. Trimming took 5 bases from V and 3 from J, leaving 6 bases between them. In DNA form, the CDR3 reads TGTGCCAGCAGCCCGGTAACAGATACGCAGTATTTT. Its protein is CASSPVTDTQYF.

This chain links TRBV10-2 with TRBJ2-5, with 7 bases aligning to TRBD2. Germline V lookup: CDR1 WSHSY, CDR2 SAAADI. V shed 5 bases and J 5 bases; nucleotides not matched to a gene: 8. CDR3 length equals 14 residues. CDR3 sequence reads: CASSPPWTSETQYF. The CDR3 coding sequence is TGCGCCAGCAGTCCGCCTTGGACTAGTGAGACCCAGTACTTC.

This clone was recorded only once. This chain connects TRBV2 to TRBJ1-4; 7 bases line up with TRBD1. The CDR3 totals 13 residues. The J segment lost 3 bases and the V segment lost 11 bases, leaving 6 bases of the junction unmatched. The germline V gene has CDR1 SNHLY and CDR2 FYNNEI. CDR3 sequence (DNA): TGTGCCTCCTCCGGGACAGCTAATGAAAAACTGTTTTTT. Its protein product is CASSGTANEKLFF.

In this sample, this clone turned up many times. This chain uses TRBV4-2 with TRBJ2-7, with 7 bases matching TRBD1. Germline V gene lookup returns CDR1 LGHNA and CDR2 YNFKEQ. This CDR3 has 14 residues. V was pared by 3 bases and J by 1 base, with 3 bases of the junction left unmatched. In DNA form, the CDR3 reads TGTGCCAGCAGCCAGGACAGGACTTCCTACGAGCAGTACTTC. Translating gives CASSQDRTSYEQYF.

The rearrangement joins TRBV30 to TRBJ2-7; 8 positions match TRBD2. The CDR3 is 16 residues long. Germline V gives CDR1 GTSNPN, CDR2 SVGIG (reference sequence). J gave up 2 bases and V 3 bases, and 12 bases lay outside the gene matches. CDR3 residues: CAWSSALLAVAYEQYF. The CDR3 DNA reads as TGTGCCTGGAGCTCAGCTTTACTAGCGGTTGCCTACGAGCAGTACTTC.